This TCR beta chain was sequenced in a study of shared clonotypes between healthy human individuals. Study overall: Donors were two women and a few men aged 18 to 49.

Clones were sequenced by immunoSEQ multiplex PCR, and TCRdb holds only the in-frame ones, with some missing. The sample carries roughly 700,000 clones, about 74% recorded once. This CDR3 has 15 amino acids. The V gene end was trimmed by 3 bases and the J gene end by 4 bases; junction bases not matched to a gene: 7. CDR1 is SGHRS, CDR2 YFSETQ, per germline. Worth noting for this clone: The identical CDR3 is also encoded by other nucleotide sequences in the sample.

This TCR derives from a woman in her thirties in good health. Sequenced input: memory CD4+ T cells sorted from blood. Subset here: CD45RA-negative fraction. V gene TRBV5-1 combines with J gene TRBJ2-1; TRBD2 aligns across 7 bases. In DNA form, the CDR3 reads TGCGCCAGCAGCTCCGCTAGCGGCGGGTACAATGAGCAGTTCTTC. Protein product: CASSSASGGYNEQFF.